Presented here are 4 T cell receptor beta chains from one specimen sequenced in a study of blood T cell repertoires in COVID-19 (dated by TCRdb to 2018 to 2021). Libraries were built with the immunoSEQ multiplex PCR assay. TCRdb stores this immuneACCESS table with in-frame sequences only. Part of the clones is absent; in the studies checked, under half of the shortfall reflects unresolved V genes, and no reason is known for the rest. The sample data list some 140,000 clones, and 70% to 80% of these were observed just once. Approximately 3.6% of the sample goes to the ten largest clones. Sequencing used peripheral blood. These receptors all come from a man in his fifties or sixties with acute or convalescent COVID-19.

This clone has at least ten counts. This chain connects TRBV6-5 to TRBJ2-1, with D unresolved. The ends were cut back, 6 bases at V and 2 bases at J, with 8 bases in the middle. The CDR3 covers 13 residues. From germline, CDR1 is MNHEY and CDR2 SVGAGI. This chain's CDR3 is CASSRDAYNEQFF. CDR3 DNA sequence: TGTGCCAGCAGCCGCGATGCCTACAATGAGCAGTTCTTC.

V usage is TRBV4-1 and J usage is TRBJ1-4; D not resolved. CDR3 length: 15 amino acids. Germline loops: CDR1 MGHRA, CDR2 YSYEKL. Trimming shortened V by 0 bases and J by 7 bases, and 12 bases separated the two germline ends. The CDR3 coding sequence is TGCGCCAGCAGCCAAGAGGAGGGTAGGGCTGAAAAACTGTTTTTT. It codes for CASSQEEGRAEKLFF.

This CDR3 reads CASSEQASGIAKNIQYF. DNA of the CDR3: TGTGCCAGCAGTGAACAAGCTAGCGGGATAGCCAAAAACATTCAGTACTTC. V and J are TRBV6-1 and TRBJ2-4; 9 bases match TRBD2. The CDR3 is 17 amino acids. Germline values: CDR1 MNHNS, CDR2 SASEGT. Trimming removed 2 bases from V and 0 bases from J; junction bases left unmatched: 5.

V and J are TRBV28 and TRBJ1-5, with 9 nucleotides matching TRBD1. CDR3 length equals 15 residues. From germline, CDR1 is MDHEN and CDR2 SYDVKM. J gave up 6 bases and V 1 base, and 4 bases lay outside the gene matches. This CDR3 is CASSLSGTGTQPQHF. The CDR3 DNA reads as TGTGCCAGCAGTTTATCCGGGACAGGGACTCAGCCCCAGCATTTT.